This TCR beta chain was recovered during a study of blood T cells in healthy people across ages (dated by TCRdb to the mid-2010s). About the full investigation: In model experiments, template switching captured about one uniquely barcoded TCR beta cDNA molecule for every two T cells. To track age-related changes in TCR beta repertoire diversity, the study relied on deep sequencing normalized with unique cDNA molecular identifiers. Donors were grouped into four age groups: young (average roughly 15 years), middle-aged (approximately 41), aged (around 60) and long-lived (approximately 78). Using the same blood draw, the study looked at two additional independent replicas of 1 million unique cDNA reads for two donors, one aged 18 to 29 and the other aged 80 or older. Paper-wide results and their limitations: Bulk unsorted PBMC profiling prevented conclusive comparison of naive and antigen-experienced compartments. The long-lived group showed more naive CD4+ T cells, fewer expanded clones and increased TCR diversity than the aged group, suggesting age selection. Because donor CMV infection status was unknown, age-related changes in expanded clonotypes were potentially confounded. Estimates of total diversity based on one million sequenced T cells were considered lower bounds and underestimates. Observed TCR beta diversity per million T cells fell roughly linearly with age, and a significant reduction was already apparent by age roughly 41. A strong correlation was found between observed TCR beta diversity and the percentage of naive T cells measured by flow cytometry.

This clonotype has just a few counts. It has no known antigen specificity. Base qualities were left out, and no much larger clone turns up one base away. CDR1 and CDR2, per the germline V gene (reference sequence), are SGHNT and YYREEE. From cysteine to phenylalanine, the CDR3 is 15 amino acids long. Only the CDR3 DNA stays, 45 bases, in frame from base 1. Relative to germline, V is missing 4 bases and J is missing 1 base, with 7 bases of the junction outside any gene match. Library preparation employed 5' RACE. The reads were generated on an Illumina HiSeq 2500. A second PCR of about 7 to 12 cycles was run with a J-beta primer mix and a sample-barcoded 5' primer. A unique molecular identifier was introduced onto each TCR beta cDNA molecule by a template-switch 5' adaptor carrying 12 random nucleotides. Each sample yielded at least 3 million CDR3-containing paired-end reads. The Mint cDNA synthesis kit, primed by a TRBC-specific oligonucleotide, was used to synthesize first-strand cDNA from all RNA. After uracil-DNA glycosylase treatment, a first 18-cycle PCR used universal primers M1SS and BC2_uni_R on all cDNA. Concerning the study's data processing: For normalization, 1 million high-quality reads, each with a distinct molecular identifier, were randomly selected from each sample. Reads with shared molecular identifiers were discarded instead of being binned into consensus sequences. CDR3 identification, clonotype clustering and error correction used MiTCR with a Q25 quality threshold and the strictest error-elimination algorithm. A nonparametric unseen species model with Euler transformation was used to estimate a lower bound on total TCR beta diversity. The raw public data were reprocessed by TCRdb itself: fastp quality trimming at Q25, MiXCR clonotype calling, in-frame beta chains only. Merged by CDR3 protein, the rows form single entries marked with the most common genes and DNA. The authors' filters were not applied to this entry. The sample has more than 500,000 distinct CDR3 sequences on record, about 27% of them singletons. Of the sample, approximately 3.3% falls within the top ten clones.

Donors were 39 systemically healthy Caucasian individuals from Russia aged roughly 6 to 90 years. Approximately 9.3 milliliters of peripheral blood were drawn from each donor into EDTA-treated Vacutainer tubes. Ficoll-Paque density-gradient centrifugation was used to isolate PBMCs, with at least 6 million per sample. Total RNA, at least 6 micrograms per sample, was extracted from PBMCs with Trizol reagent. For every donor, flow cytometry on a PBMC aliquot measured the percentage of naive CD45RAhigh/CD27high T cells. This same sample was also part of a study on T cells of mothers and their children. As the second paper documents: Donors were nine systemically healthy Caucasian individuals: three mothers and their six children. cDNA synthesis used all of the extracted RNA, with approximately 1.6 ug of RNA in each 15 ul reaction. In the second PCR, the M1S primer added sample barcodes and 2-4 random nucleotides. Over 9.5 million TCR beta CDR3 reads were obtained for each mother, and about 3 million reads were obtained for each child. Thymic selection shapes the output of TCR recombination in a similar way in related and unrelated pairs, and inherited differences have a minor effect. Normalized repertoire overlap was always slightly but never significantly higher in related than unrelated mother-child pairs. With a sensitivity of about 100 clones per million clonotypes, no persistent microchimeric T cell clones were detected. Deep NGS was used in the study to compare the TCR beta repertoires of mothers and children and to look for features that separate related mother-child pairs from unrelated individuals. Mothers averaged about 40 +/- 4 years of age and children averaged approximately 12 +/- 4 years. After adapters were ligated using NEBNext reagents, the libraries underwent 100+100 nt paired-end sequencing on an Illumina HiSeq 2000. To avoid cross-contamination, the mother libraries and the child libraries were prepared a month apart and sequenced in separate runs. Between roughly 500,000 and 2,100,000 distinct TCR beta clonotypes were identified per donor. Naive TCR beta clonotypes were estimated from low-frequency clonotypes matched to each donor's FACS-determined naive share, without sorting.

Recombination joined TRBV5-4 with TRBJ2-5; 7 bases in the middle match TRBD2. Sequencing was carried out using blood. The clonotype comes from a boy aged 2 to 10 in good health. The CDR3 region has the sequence CASSEGLLLQETQYF. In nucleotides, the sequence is TGTGCCAGCAGCGAGGGACTACTCCTCCAAGAGACCCAGTACTTC.